This T cell receptor beta chain was obtained from a study of T cells after yellow fever vaccination. The CDR3 runs to 15 residues. With 7 bases removed from V and 2 bases from J, the gap between germline ends came to 14 bases. The germline V gene encodes CDR1 MDHEN and CDR2 SYDVKM. Template-switching 5'RACE yielded the TCR cDNA; a universal primer site and UMIs were added in the process. TCRdb redid the calling of the 5' RACE reads with MiXCR, one entry per CDR3 protein. The sample yields 300,000 to 450,000 distinct CDR3 sequences, approximately 8% seen once. The sequencing here drew on PBMCs, taken 35 to 50 days after the first yellow fever vaccination. The clonotype originates from a man younger than 30 who received the YFV17D yellow fever vaccine. The chain is built from TRBV28 and TRBJ2-2; D gene uncertain. CDR3 protein: CASNKQPFNTGELFF. DNA for the CDR3: TGTGCCAGCAACAAGCAGCCGTTTAACACCGGGGAGCTGTTTTTT.